A selection of T cell receptor beta chains follows, all from one sample in a study of T cell responses to AZD1222 COVID-19 vaccine. Sequencing used immunoSEQ multiplex PCR; TCRdb keeps in-frame clones, though not all of them. This sample yields 100,000 or so clones, of which about 82% are seen a single time; about 1.5% belongs to the top ten. Sample: peripheral blood, taken on day 0 of AZD1222 vaccination. Source of these receptors: an adult in good health. Each CDR3 is given with its conserved first and last residue. The D gene is left open where the match is weak. The size of a clone is reported for some rows only, either as once, few or many, or as a class for expanded clones.

-,-,TRBV7-3,TRBJ1-3,TGTGCCAGCAGCGCCGCAGGGGACCCTGGAAACACCATATATTTT,CASSAAGDPGNTIYF
-,few,TRBV19,TRBJ1-3,TGTGCCAGTATGCCCCCCAACAGGGATGGAAACACCATATATTTT,CASMPPNRDGNTIYF
TRBD2,once,TRBV29-1,TRBJ2-3,TGCAGCGTCGGGGGGAGGGCCACAGATACGCAGTATTTT,CSVGGRATDTQYF
-,-,TRBV2,TRBJ1-1,TGTGCCAGCAGCGTTGATTTCGACACTGAAGCTTTCTTT,CASSVDFDTEAFF
-,-,TRBV30,TRBJ1-4,TGTGCCTGGAGTGCATGGGGGGCCGGGGAAGGGGAAAAACTGTTTTTT,CAWSAWGAGEGEKLFF
TRBD1,-,TRBV19,TRBJ1-5,TGTGCCAGTAGTATGGATAAGGGGGCCCTAAATCAGCCCCAGCATTTT,CASSMDKGALNQPQHF
-,-,TRBV6-5,TRBJ1-1,TGTGCCAGCAGTTACACGGAGAACACTGAAGCTTTCTTT,CASSYTENTEAFF
-,-,TRBV2,TRBJ2-1,TGTGCCAGCCCTCCCCGGAGATACAATGAGCAGTTCTTC,CASPPRRYNEQFF
-,-,TRBV27,TRBJ1-5,TGTGCCAGCAGTTTAGGTAGGGAGAGCAATCAGCCCCAGCATTTT,CASSLGRESNQPQHF
-,-,TRBV6-5,TRBJ1-1,TGTGCCAGCAGCCGTGCGGTGGGGGCAGACACTGAAGCTTTCTTT,CASSRAVGADTEAFF
-,-,TRBV20-1,TRBJ1-5,TGCAGTGCTAGTGGGGGGAATAGCAATCAGCCCCAGCATTTT,CSASGGNSNQPQHF
-,-,TRBV7-3,TRBJ1-1,TGTGCCAGCAGCACAAGGGTGGACGGCTTGAACACTGAAGCTTTCTTT,CASSTRVDGLNTEAFF
-,-,TRBV2,TRBJ2-5,TGTGCCAGCAGTGAAGCGGATGGGGGAGAGGAAGAGACCCAGTACTTC,CASSEADGGEEETQYF
-,-,TRBV19,TRBJ1-5,TGTGCCAGTAGTCTCACAAACCAGCCCCAGCATTTT,CASSLTNQPQHF
-,-,TRBV7-2,TRBJ2-5,TGTGCCAGCAGCTTAGCCCGCCAAGAGACCCAGTACTTC,CASSLARQETQYF
TRBD1,-,TRBV28,TRBJ1-1,TGTGCCAGCAGTGCGGACAGGGTGAACACTGAAGCTTTCTTT,CASSADRVNTEAFF
-,-,TRBV19,TRBJ2-7,TGTGCCAGTAGTATAGGACAGTCACCGTGGGACGAGCAGTACTTC,CASSIGQSPWDEQYF
-,-,TRBV19,TRBJ1-5,TGTGCCAGTAGTATGGGACGCGAAGGCAGCAGCAATCAGCCCCAGCATTTT,CASSMGREGSSNQPQHF
TRBD2,-,TRBV28,TRBJ2-1,TGTGCCAGCAGGACGGAGCGGGAGTTCAATGAGCAGTTCTTC,CASRTEREFNEQFF
-,-,TRBV29-1,TRBJ2-7,TGCAGCGCCGTAAGCCCAAACTACGAGCAGTACTTC,CSAVSPNYEQYF
-,-,TRBV7-2,TRBJ2-5,TGTGCCAGCAGCTTTAGTGGGGGGGAGACCCAGTACTTC,CASSFSGGETQYF
TRBD1,few,TRBV30,TRBJ1-2,TGTGCCTGGAGTGTACAAAGGACAGGGTCTAAAGGCTACACCTTC,CAWSVQRTGSKGYTF
TRBD1,-,TRBV9,TRBJ1-1,TGTGCCAGCAGCGTAGCGGCAGGGGGGACTGAAGCTTTCTTT,CASSVAAGGTEAFF
TRBD1,-,TRBV4-3,TRBJ1-5,TGCGCCAGCAGCCCGGACAGGGCGCCTCAGCCCCAGCATTTT,CASSPDRAPQPQHF
-,once,TRBV11-3,TRBJ2-1,TGTGCCAGCAGCTTCAGCCGGGACTACAATGAGCAGTTCTTC,CASSFSRDYNEQFF
TRBD2,-,TRBV19,TRBJ2-1,TGTGCCAGTAGCGACGGGAGCAAGGCGCTAGCGGGATACAATGAGCAGTTCTTC,CASSDGSKALAGYNEQFF
TRBD1,-,TRBV18,TRBJ1-1,TGTGCCAGCTCAGTGTGGGACAGTACCACTGAAGCTTTCTTT,CASSVWDSTTEAFF
-,-,TRBV4-2,TRBJ1-4,TGTGCCAGCAGCCAAGATCGGGGTGTTGAAAAACTGTTTTTT,CASSQDRGVEKLFF
-,-,TRBV5-5,TRBJ2-2,TGTGCCAGCAGTAAACAGGGATCCGGCACCGGGGAGCTGTTTTTT,CASSKQGSGTGELFF
TRBD1,-,TRBV30,TRBJ2-4,TGTGCCTGGAGCCTGACAGGGTCCAAAAACATTCAGTACTTC,CAWSLTGSKNIQYF